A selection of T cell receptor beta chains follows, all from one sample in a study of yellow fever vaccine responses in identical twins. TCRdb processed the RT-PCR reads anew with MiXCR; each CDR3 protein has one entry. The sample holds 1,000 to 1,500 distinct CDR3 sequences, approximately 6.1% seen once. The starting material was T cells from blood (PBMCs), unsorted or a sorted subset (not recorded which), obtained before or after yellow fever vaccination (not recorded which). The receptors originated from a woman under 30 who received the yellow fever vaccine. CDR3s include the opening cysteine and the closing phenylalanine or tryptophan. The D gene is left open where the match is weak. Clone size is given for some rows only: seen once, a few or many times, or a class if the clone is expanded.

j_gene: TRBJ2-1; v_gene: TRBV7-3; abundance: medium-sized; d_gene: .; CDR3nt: TGTGCCAGCAGCTTAACTCGTTCGGGGCTGAGCTCCTACAATGAGCAGTTCTTC; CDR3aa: CASSLTRSGLSSYNEQFF
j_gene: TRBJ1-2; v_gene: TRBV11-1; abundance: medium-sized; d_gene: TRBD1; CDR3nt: TGTGCCAGCAGCTCGGACAGGGGCCTTCCAGGCTACACCTTC; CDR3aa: CASSSDRGLPGYTF
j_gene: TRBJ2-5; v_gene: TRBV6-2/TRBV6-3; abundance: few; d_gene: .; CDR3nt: TGTGCCAGCAGTTACTCGCGGGAAGAGACCCAGTACTTC; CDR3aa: CASSYSREETQYF
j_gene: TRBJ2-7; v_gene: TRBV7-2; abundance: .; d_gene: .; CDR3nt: TGTGCCAGCAGCTTAGCATACAGGGCCTACGAGCAGTACTTC; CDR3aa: CASSLAYRAYEQYF
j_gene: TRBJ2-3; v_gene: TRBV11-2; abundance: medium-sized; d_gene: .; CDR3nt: TGTGCCAGCAGCGGGGGCCGGGACTCAAAGGGTATGGCAGATACGCAGTATTTT; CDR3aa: CASSGGRDSKGMADTQYF
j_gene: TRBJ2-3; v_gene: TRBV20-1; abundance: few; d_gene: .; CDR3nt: TGCAGTGCTAGAGACCCATACAGGGATTATACGCAGTATTTT; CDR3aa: CSARDPYRDYTQYF
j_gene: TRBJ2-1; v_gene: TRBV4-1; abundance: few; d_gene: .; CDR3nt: TGCGCCAGCAGCCAAGGAATTGAGCAGTTCTTC; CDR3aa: CASSQGIEQFF
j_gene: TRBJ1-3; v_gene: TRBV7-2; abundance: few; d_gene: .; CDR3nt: TGTGCCAGCAGCTCCTACAAGGAGAACACCATATATTTT; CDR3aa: CASSSYKENTIYF
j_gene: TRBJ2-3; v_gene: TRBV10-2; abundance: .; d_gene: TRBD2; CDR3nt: TGCGCCAGCAGTGAGACTAGCGGGAGCACAGATACGCAGTATTTT; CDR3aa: CASSETSGSTDTQYF
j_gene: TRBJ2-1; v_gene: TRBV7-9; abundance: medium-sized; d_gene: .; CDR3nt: TGTGCCAGCAGCTTGTTGGACTTTACCAATGAGCAGTTCTTC; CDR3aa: CASSLLDFTNEQFF
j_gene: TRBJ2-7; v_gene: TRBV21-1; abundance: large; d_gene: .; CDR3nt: TGTGCCAGCACCAAGGATCCTGCAGCGCCTTACGAGCAGTACTTC; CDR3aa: CASTKDPAAPYEQYF
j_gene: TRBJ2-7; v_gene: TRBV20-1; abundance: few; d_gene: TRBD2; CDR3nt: TGCAGTGCTAGAGATCTAGCGGGAGTAGACGAGCAGTACTTC; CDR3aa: CSARDLAGVDEQYF
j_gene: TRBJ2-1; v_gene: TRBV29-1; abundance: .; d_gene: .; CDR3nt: TGCAGCGTCCTGGCGGGACAAGACTCCTACAATGAGCAGTTCTTC; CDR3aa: CSVLAGQDSYNEQFF
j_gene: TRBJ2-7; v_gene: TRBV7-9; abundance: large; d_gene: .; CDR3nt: TGTGCCAGCAGCGATGGGACGGGGACCTACGAGCAGTACTTC; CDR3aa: CASSDGTGTYEQYF
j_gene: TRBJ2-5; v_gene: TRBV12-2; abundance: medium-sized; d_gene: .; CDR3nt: TGTGCAAGTCGCCACCGAGGGACTAGCGGAGAGACCCAGTACTTC; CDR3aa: CASRHRGTSGETQYF
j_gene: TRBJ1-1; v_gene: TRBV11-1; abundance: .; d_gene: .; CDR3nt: TGTGCCAGCAGCCCCGGAAAGGGGGCTGAAGCTTTCTTT; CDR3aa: CASSPGKGAEAFF
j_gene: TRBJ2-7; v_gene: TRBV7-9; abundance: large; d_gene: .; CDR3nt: TGTGCCAGCAGTTTCACCGGGACAACCAACAGATACGAGCAGTACTTC; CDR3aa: CASSFTGTTNRYEQYF
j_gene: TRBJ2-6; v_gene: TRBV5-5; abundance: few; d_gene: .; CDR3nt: TGTGCCAGCAGCTTTAAAGTCTCTGGGGCCAACGTCCTGACTTTC; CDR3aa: CASSFKVSGANVLTF
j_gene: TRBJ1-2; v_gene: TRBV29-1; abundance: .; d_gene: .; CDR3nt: TGCAGCGCCAGAATTGGGAACCGGGCCTATGGCTACACCTTC; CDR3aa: CSARIGNRAYGYTF
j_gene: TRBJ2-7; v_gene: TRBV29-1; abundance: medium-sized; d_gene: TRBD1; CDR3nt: TGCAGCGTTGAGCCGGGACAGGGGGAAAGGGAGCAGTACTTC; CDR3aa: CSVEPGQGEREQYF
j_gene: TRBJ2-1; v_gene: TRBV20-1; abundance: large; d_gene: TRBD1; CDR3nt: TGCAGTGCTAGAGTTTTTGACAGGGTGGGAAATGAGCAGTTCTTC; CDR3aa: CSARVFDRVGNEQFF
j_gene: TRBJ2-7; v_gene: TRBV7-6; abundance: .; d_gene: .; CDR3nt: TGTGCCAGCAGCTTCCCAACGGACCTTCCGGACTCCTACGAGCAGTACTTC; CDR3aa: CASSFPTDLPDSYEQYF
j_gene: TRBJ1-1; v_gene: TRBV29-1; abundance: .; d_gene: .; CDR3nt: TGCAGCGTTGACCGTGGGACTGAAGCTTTCTTT; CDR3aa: CSVDRGTEAFF
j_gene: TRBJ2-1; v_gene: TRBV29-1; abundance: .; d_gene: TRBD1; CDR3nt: TGCAGCGTTGAACGGACAGGGGCCCCCAATGAGCAGTTCTTC; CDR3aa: CSVERTGAPNEQFF
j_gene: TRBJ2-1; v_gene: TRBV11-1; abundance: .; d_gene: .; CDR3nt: TGTGCCAGCAGCACCAGAACATTTGCCGGGAATGAGCAGTTCTTC; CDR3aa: CASSTRTFAGNEQFF
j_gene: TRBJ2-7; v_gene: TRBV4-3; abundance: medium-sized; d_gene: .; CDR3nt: TGCGCCAGCAGCCGAGGGGGAGTAGCCTACGAGCAGTACTTC; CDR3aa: CASSRGGVAYEQYF
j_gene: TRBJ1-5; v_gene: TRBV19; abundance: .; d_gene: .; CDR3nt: TGTGCCAGTAGTATAGTAGCCAGTGATAGCAATCAGCCCCAGCATTTT; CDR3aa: CASSIVASDSNQPQHF
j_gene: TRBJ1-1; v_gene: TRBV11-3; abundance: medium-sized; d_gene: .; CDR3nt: TGTGCCAGCAGCAGAGGACACGAGGGTAGCGCTTTCTTT; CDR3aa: CASSRGHEGSAFF
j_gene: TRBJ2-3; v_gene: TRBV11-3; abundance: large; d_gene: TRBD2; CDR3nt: TGTGCCAGCAGCTTACTTAGCGGGGGGGACACAGATACGCAGTATTTT; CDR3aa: CASSLLSGGDTDTQYF
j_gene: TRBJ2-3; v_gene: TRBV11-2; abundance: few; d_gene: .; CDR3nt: TGTGCCAGCAGCGCCGGGACTTCAGATACGCAGTATTTT; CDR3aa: CASSAGTSDTQYF
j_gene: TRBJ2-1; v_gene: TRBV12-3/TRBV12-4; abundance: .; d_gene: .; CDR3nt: TGTGCCAGCATGGTGCCGGGGAATGAGCAGTTCTTC; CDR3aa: CASMVPGNEQFF
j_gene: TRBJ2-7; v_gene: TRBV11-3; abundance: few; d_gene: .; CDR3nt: TGTGCCAGCAGCCCTAGACAGGTCAACTACGAGCAGTACTTC; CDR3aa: CASSPRQVNYEQYF
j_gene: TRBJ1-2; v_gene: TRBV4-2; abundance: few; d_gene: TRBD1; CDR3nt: TGTGCCAGCAGCCAAGGGGGGACAGCCTATGGCTACACCTTC; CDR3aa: CASSQGGTAYGYTF
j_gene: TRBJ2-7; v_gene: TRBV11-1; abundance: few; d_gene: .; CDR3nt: TGTGCCAGCAGCTTCGCCGGGACCCCCGACGAGCAGTACTTC; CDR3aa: CASSFAGTPDEQYF
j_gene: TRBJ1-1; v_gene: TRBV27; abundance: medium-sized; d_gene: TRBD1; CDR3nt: TGTGCCAGCAGTTTCGACAGGGACACTGAAGCTTTCTTT; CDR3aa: CASSFDRDTEAFF
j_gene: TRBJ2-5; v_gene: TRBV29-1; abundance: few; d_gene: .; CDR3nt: TGCAGCGTGAGGGTTGGGGGCGAGACCCAGTACTTC; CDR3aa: CSVRVGGETQYF
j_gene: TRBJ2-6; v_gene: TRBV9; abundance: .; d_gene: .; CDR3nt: TGTGCCAGCAGCGTAGCTCTACGGAAACGAGCCAACGTCCTGACTTTC; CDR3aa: CASSVALRKRANVLTF